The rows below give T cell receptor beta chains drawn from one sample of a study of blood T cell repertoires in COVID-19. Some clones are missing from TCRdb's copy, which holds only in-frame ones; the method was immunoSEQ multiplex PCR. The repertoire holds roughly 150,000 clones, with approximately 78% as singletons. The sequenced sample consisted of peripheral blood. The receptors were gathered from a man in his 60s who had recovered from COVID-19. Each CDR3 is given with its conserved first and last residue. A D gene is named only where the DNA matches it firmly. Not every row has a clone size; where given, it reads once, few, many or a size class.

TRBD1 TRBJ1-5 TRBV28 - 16 TGTGCCAGCATGGGACAGGGATCTTTCGGCAATCAGCCCCAGCATTTT CASMGQGSFGNQPQHF
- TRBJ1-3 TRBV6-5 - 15 TGTGCCAGCAGGGCGGGGGGTAAGGGAGGAAACACCATATATTTT CASRAGGKGGNTIYF
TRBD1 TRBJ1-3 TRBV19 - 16 TGTGCCAGTAGCCCAAGGGACAGGCTCTCTGGAAACACCATATATTTT CASSPRDRLSGNTIYF
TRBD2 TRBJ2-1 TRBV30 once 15 TGTGCCTGGAGCCCGGGACTAGCGGGAATCAATGAGCAGTTCTTC CAWSPGLAGINEQFF
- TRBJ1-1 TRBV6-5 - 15 TGTGCCAGCAGGCAAGAGGGCACAGAGAACACTGAAGCTTTCTTT CASRQEGTENTEAFF
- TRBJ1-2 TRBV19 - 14 TGTGCCAGTAGAGACGGACTCATGAACTATGGCTACACCTTC CASRDGLMNYGYTF
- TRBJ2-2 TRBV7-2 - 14 TGTGCCAGCAGCAACAGGGTGGGCACCGGGGAGCTGTTTTTT CASSNRVGTGELFF
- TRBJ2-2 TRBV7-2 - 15 TGTGCCAGCAGCTCTGACAGGAGGAACACCGGGGAGCTGTTTTTT CASSSDRRNTGELFF
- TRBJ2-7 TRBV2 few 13 TGTGCCAGCGTCGGGAGAAGCCCCTACGAGCAGTACTTC CASVGRSPYEQYF
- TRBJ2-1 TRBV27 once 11 TGTGCCAGCAGTTTTAATTATGAGCAGTTCTTC CASSFNYEQFF
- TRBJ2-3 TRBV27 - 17 TGTGCCAGCGTTCGCTGGGGTGGGGGCTCCCGCACAGATACGCAGTATTTT CASVRWGGGSRTDTQYF
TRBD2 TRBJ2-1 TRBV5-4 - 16 TGTGCCAGCAGCACGGACGGGGGGTACGCCTACAATGAGCAGTTCTTC CASSTDGGYAYNEQFF
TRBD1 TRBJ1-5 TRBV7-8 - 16 TGTGCCAGCAGCTTTCTTTCCGGGACAGGGATTCAGCCCCAGCATTTT CASSFLSGTGIQPQHF
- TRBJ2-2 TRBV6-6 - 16 TGTGCCACCCATACAGGGCTCCCCACGAACACCGGGGAGCTGTTTTTT CATHTGLPTNTGELFF
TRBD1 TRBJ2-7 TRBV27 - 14 TGTGCCAGCAACCCACAGGGGAGAACCTACGAGCAGTACTTC CASNPQGRTYEQYF
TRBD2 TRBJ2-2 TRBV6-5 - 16 TGTGCCAGCAGTTACGATCCCGGGGGGTCAGGCGGGGAGCTGTTTTTT CASSYDPGGSGGELFF
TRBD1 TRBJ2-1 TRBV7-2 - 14 TGTGCCAGCAGCCCTGGGACAGATAACAATGAGCAGTTCTTC CASSPGTDNNEQFF
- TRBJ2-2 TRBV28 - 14 TGTGCCAGCAGTTTTGAGGGGGGGTCCGGGGAGCTGTTTTTT CASSFEGGSGELFF
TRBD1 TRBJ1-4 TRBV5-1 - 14 TGCGCCAGCAGGACCGAGGGGGCTGGGGAAAAACTGTTTTTT CASRTEGAGEKLFF
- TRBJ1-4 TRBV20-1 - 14 TGCAGTGCTAGTGCGGGGGGAGGGATTGAAAAACTGTTTTTT CSASAGGGIEKLFF
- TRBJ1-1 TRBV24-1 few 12 TGTGCCACCAGTGACCCCGCCGGGAGGGCTTTCTTT CATSDPAGRAFF
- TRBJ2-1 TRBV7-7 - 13 TGTGCTAGCAGCTTAGCGCAAGCAAATGAGCAGTTCTTC CASSLAQANEQFF
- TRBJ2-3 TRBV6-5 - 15 TGTGCCAGCAGTTTACGAGGAGCGACCACAGATACGCAGTATTTT CASSLRGATTDTQYF
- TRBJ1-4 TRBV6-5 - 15 TGTGCCAGCAGTTACTCGGGCCAGGTGAGTGAAAAACTGTTTTTT CASSYSGQVSEKLFF
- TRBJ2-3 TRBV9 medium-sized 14 TGTGCCAGCAGCGTAGATGAGAGCACAGATACGCAGTATTTT CASSVDESTDTQYF
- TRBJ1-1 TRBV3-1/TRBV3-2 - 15 TGTGCCAGCAGCCAAGAGACAGGAGAAAGGGCTGAAGCTTTCTTT CASSQETGERAEAFF